This T cell receptor beta chain was recorded in a study of blood T cells in healthy people across ages. Germline V lookup: CDR1 DFQATT, CDR2 SNEGSKA (reference sequence). V trimming: 1 base; J trimming: 3 bases; junction bases outside the gene matches: 7. This CDR3 spans 15 amino acids. The donors, aged roughly 6 to 90, were healthy Caucasians from Russia. Overall study findings and caveats: CMV status of donors was not determined, possibly confounding expanded clonotype changes.

Sample-barcoded 5' priming and a J-beta primer mix drove a second PCR of about 7 to 12 cycles. Each of the samples gave a minimum of 3 million paired-end reads that contained CDR3. TCRdb re-analysed the 5' RACE reads in MiXCR, keeping a single row per CDR3 protein. This table holds roughly 700,000 distinct CDR3 sequences, over 45% found once. This clonotype was observed a single time. Its antigen is not known. The TCR originated in a woman aged 60-75 years in good health. The specimen was blood. The chain links TRBV20-1 to TRBJ1-2, with 8 bases aligning to TRBD1. The CDR3 DNA sequence: TGCAGTGCTAGAGGACAGGGGACGAAAGACTATGGCTACACCTTC. Its protein product is CSARGQGTKDYGYTF.